This T cell receptor beta chain comes out of a study of T cell repertoires in Merkel cell carcinoma (dated by TCRdb to about 2019). Regarding the study in general: Patients with prior intralesional immunotherapy or systemic immune checkpoint blockade before the biopsy were excluded. Tetramer sorting, cloning and paired TCR sequencing of expanded tumor-infiltrating lymphocytes were first used to define MCPyV-specific clonotypes. To be included, a participant needed a diagnosis of MCPyV-positive Merkel cell carcinoma and tumor-infiltrating lymphocytes that had been successfully expanded in vitro. Paper-wide results and their limitations: The study did not examine normal tissue biopsies.

The immunoSEQ assay was used both to sequence TRB CDR3 from tumor genomic DNA and to process the resulting data. Entries here come from immuneACCESS through TCRdb and include only in-frame sequences with V and J called. Some clones fail to appear in such tables; in the studies checked, an unresolved V gene covers under half of the shortfall, and the cause of the remainder is unknown. Across this sample there are 13,000 to 15,000 clones, with approximately 80% seen only once. 17% of the sample lies in the top ten. Only one count was recorded for this clone. Its antigen is unknown. No clone much larger than this one lies a single base away; base qualities are absent. The CDR3 runs 13 amino acids, cysteine and phenylalanine included. The kept DNA is CDR3 alone, 39 bases in frame from the first base. From a lookup of the germline V gene, CDR1 and CDR2 are LGHNA and YNFKEQ. The junction shows trimming of 4 bases on V and 4 bases on J, plus 7 bases between the germline ends.

Biopsy-confirmed MCPyV-positive Merkel cell carcinoma was present in the study subjects, and positive serum antibodies to T-antigen were found in every subject. Genomic DNA was extracted from roughly six adjacent 10-micron frozen tumor sections without any cell sorting or culture. Roughly 5 x 5 x 5 mm of tumor biopsy tissue was frozen in optimal cutting temperature compound. Hematoxylin and eosin scout sections confirmed abundant Merkel cell carcinoma and infiltrating cells in the frozen biopsy. The sequencing input was tumor tissue. This TCR came from an adult with Merkel cell carcinoma. The chain is made from TRBV4-2 and TRBJ2-2; the D gene is possibly TRBD2, with 6 bases matching. The CDR3 is CASSRGITGELFF. The DNA sequence is TGTGCCAGCAGCCGCGGGATCACCGGGGAGCTGTTTTTT.